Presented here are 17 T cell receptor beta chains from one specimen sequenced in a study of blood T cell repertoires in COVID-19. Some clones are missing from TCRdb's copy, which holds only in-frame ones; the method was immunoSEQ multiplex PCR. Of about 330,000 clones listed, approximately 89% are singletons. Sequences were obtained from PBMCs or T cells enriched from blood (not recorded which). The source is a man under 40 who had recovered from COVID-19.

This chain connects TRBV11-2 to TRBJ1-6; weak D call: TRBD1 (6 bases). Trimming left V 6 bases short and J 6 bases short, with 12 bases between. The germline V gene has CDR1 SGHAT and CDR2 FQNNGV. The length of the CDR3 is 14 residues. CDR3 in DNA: TGTGCCAGCAGAAGGACAGTTCTTAATTCACCCCTCCACTTT. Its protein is CASRRTVLNSPLHF.

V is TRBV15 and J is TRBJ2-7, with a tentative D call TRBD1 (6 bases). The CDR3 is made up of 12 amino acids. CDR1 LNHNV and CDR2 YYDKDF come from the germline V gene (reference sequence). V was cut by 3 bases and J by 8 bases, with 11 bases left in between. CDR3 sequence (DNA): TGTGCCACCAGCAGGGACTGGGACAAGCAGTACTTC. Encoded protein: CATSRDWDKQYF.

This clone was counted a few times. The DNA of the CDR3 is TGTGCCAGTAGCGGAGGACAGGTCAATCAGCCCCAGCATTTT. This translates into CASSGGQVNQPQHF. The rearrangement joins TRBV19 to TRBJ1-5; 7 positions match TRBD1. CDR3 length equals 14 residues. V shed 6 bases, J shed 3 bases, and the junction held 5 bases outside the gene matches. Germline loops: CDR1 LNHDA, CDR2 SQIVND (reference sequence).

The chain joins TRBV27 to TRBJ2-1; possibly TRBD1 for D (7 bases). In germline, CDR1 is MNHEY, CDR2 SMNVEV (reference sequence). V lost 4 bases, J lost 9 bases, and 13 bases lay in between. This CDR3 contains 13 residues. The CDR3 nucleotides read TGTGCCAGCAGTTCATTTCAGGGGGGTGAGCAGTTCTTC. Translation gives CASSSFQGGEQFF.

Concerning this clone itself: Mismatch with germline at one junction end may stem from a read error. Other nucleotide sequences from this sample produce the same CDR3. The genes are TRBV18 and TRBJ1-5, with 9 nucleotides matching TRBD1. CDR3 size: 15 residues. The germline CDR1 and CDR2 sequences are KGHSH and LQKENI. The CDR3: CASSPQGASNQPQHF. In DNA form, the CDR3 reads TGTGCCAGCTCCCCACAGGGGGCTAGCAATCAGCCCCAGCATTTT.

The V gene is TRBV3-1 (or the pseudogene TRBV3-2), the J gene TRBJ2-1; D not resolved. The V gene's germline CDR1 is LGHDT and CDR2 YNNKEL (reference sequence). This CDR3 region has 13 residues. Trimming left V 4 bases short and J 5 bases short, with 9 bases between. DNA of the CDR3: TGTGCCAGCAGCCTCGGCGGAGACAATGAGCAGTTCTTC. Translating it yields CASSLGGDNEQFF.

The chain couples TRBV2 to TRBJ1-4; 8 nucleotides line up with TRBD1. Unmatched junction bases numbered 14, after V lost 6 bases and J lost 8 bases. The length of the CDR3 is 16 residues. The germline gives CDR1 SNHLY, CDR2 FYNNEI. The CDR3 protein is CASRKGQGAPGEKLFF. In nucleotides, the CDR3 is TGTGCCAGCAGGAAGGGTCAGGGGGCCCCGGGGGAAAAACTGTTTTTT.

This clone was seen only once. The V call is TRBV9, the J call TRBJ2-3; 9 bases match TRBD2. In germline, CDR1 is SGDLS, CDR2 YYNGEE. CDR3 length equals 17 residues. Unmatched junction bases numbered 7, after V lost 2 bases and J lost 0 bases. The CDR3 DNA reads TGTGCCAGCAGCGTGCAAGCGGGGGGCCTCAGCACAGATACGCAGTATTTT. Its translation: CASSVQAGGLSTDTQYF.

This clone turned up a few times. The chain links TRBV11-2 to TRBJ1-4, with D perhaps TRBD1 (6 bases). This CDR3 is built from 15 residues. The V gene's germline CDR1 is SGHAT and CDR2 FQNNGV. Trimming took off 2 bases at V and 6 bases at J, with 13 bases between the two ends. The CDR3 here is CASSLWQGQDEKLFF. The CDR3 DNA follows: TGTGCCAGCAGCTTATGGCAGGGGCAGGATGAAAAACTGTTTTTT.

CDR3 in amino acids: CASPTGGSGGFYLREYF. The CDR3 coding sequence is TGTGCCAGCCCCACAGGCGGTAGCGGGGGGTTCTACCTGAGGGAGTACTTC. The V gene is TRBV18, the J gene TRBJ2-7; 10 positions agree with TRBD2. The CDR3 is 17 amino acids. Germline-derived CDR1 and CDR2 are KGHSH and LQKENI. With V trimmed by 8 bases and J by 11 bases, 24 bases remained unmatched.

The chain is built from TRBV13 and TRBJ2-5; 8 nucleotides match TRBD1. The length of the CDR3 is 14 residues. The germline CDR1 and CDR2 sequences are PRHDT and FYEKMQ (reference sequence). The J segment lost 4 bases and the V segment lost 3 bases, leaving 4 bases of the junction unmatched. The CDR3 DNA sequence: TGTGCCAGCAGCTTCAGGGGGCCCCGAGAGACCCAGTACTTC. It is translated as CASSFRGPRETQYF.

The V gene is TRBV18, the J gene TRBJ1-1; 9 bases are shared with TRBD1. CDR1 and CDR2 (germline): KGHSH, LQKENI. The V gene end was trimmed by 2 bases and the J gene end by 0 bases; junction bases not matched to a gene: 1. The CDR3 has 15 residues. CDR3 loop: CASSPGTGLNTEAFF. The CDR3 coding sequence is TGTGCCAGCTCACCAGGGACAGGGCTGAACACTGAAGCTTTCTTT.

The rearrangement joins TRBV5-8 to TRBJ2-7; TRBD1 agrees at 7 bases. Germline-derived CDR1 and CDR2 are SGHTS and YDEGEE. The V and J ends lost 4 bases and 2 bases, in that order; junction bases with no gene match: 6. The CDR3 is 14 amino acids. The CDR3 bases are TGTGCCAGCAGCAGCACAGGGGTAACCTACGAGCAGTACTTC. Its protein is CASSSTGVTYEQYF.

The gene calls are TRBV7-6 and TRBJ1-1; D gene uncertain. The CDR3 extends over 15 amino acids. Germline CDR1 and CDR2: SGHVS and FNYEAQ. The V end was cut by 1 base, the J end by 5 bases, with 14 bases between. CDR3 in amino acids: CASSLDIGEGTEAFF. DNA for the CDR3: TGTGCCAGCAGCTTAGATATCGGGGAGGGAACTGAAGCTTTCTTT.

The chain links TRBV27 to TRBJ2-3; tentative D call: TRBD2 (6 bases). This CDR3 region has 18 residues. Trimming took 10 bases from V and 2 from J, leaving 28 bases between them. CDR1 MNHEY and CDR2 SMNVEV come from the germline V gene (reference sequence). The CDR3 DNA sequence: TGTGCCATTCCGGGGGTAGATGACAGCTACCATCTCACAGATACGCAGTATTTT. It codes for CAIPGVDDSYHLTDTQYF.

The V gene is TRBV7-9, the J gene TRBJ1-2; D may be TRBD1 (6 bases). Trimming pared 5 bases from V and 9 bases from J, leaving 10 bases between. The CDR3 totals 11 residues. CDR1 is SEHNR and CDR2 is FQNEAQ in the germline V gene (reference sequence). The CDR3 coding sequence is TGTGCCAGCAGCGTCGGACAGCGCTACACCTTC. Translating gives CASSVGQRYTF.

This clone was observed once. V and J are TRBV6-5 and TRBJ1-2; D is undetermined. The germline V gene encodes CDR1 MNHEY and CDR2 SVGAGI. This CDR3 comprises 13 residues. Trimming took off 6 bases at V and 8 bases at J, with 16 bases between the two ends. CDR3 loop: CASRDDTLRGYTF. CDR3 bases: TGTGCCAGCAGAGACGACACCCTAAGGGGCTACACCTTC.